This TCR beta chain was identified in a study of regulatory T cells in long-lasting Graves disease. Time point indicated: newly diagnosed GD, antithyroid drugs for less than 3 months. PBMCs provided the RNA from which the TCR library was made. Investigators report Graves' disease was diagnosed under American Thyroid Association guidelines. The peripheral blood volume drawn was 8.5 to 9 milliliters, and it was collected into EDTA tubes. In its sample, this clonotype was seen a few times. Its antigen remains unknown. V gave up 7 bases and J gave up 6 bases, with 17 bases separating them. The CDR3 loop spans 14 amino acids. The germline V gene encodes CDR1 WSHSY and CDR2 SAAADI. Construction of TCR beta libraries relied on iRepertoire HTBI primers and on Arm-PCR targeting CDR3 regions. TCRdb redid the calling of the multiplex PCR reads with MiXCR, one entry per CDR3 protein. The data contain 400,000 to 550,000 distinct CDR3 sequences, about 15% of them singletons.

Regarding the study as a whole: Persistent Graves' patients showed less TCR diversity than newly diagnosed patients showed.

Another study also made use of these data, one on T cells in Graves' hyperthyroidism and ophthalmopathy.

This TCR came from a woman aged 25-40 years with Graves disease. The sequenced sample was peripheral blood mononuclear cells (PBMCs), obtained at new diagnosis, from a patient treated with antithyroid drugs. The chain combines TRBV10-2 with TRBJ2-3; the D gene is possibly TRBD2 (6 bases). This chain's CDR3 is CASNPGGAGDTQYF. The CDR3 region has the DNA TGCGCCAGCAACCCTGGGGGTGCGGGGGATACGCAGTATTTT.